This T cell receptor beta chain was identified during a study of T-cell memory formation after mild COVID-19 (dated by TCRdb to the early 2020s). In the study overall: TCR sequence clusters from the two donors were found to be largely donor specific. In a couple of donors, T-cell clones that expanded and contracted after mild COVID-19 were followed by sequencing TCRalpha and TCRbeta repertoires longitudinally. Two young, previously healthy adult volunteers, one female and one male, were included in the cohort.

Ten or more counts support this clonotype. Its antigen specificity is not known. The input lacks base qualities; no much larger clone sits a single base away. Sequenced on an Illumina NovaSeq 6000. Using 5'RACE with constant-segment primers, TCRalpha and TCRbeta cDNA libraries were constructed, with sample barcodes and unique molecular identifiers added in the process. Trizol reagent was used to extract RNA from every sample. Libraries were amplified in two PCR steps, with a second sample barcode and Illumina TruSeq adapters added in the second step. Sequencing of the libraries was done on an Illumina NovaSeq, producing 2 x 150 bp paired-end reads. Turning to the authors' computational methods: The reads were demultiplexed and collapsed into UMI-guided consensus sequences using migec v1.2.7. Using mixcr v2.1.11, UMI consensuses were aligned to TRA and TRB V and J templates and then assembled into clonotypes. Clonotypes were classified as expanded or contracted when called significant by both edgeR and NoisET, with noise models trained on biological replicates. For edgeR calls, the thresholds were a false discovery rate-adjusted p below 0.01 and a log2 fold-change of 1. As an exploratory analysis of dynamics, max-normalized trajectories of the 1000 most abundant clonotypes were examined by PCA with hierarchical clustering. Separately sequenced CD4+ and CD8+ repertoires were used to assign a CD4 or CD8 phenotype to each responding clone. Starting from the raw public reads, TCRdb applied fastp trimming at Q25, assembled clones with MiXCR and retained in-frame beta chains. Rows matching on CDR3 protein sequence are summarized as one entry with the most common DNA and genes. TCRdb, not the authors, supplied the V and J calls. A total of hundreds of thousands of distinct CDR3 sequences appear in this sample, about 17% of them only once. The ten most abundant clones make up more than 20% of the sample.

The CDR1 and CDR2 encoded by the germline V gene are SGHTS and YDEGEE. V and J are truncated by 0 bases and 7 bases respectively, leaving an intervening sequence of 5 bases. The CDR3 covers 12 residues, taking in both the cysteine and the phenylalanine. The read is trimmed to its CDR3 DNA, 36 bases read in frame from base 1. PBMCs were isolated by Ficoll-Paque density gradient centrifugation. Results the study describes overall, beyond this receptor: Balanced CD4/CD8 phenotypes were observed for clones contracting from day 15 to 85, whereas a bias towards CD4+ was observed for a second wave of clones expanding from day 15 to 37. Some responding clones were detected in pre-infection memory, suggesting pre-existing cross-reactive memory T cells joined the SARS-CoV-2 response. Only a couple of mild cases were covered by the study, and larger cohorts that include severe cases with pre-infection samples were considered necessary. Contracting CD4+ clones were located mainly in the CM and EM memory subsets, whereas CD8+ clones were found to be enriched in EMRA. The second-wave clones that peaked on day 37 were not confirmed to be SARS-CoV-2 specific.

The TCR was taken from a man younger than 35 who had mild COVID-19 (a few samples of this study predate the infection). The sample titles of this study are shuffled in the database, so cell type and time point are left out; the donor was told from shared clones. This chain joins TRBV5-8 to TRBJ2-1; the D segment cannot be called with confidence. The sample taken for sequencing was PBMCs or a T cell subset sorted from them (not recorded which). The CDR3 reads as follows: CASSLGANEQFF. The DNA is TGTGCCAGCAGCTTGGGGGCAAATGAGCAGTTCTTC.